Presented here are 8 T cell receptor beta chains from one specimen sequenced in a study of Ad26.COV2.S vaccination and SARS-CoV-2 variants. The protocol was immunoSEQ multiplex PCR, while the TCRdb copy is restricted to in-frame clones and leaves out a portion. Of some 320,000 clones in the sample, around 83% are singletons; the top ten hold more than 1.5%. Indicated treatment: some 20 received Ad26.COV2.S at low or high dose, single or two shots; about 5 received placebo; per-sample allocation not given. Samples were taken on day 63 after the first vaccine or placebo injection. Material: peripheral blood, obtained in a trial of Ad26.COV2.S vaccine versus placebo. Receptors originate from a person aged 18-65 years who received the Ad26.COV2.S COVID-19 vaccine or a placebo.

This clone was counted a few times. The chain joins TRBV6-2 or TRBV6-3 to TRBJ2-1; D is undetermined. The CDR3 totals 14 residues. CDR1 is MNHEY, CDR2 SVGEGT, per germline. The V end lost 2 bases, the J end lost 4 bases, and 9 bases lay between the germline ends. The CDR3 spells CASSYRRDYNEQFF. DNA of the CDR3: TGTGCCAGCAGTTACAGGAGAGATTACAATGAGCAGTTCTTC.

The genes are TRBV30 and TRBJ1-5; D call uncertain. Trimming pared 1 base from V and 3 bases from J, leaving 10 bases between. Germline-derived CDR1 and CDR2 are GTSNPN and SVGIG (reference sequence). This CDR3 comprises 14 residues. CDR3 bases: TGTGCCTGGAGTGAGGGAAAATACAATCAGCCCCAGCATTTT. Protein: CAWSEGKYNQPQHF.

As to this clone: The junction departs from germline at one end; a sequencing error may be responsible. The rearrangement links TRBV7-7 to TRBJ2-5, with 8 bases matching TRBD1. The CDR3 runs to 15 residues. Per the germline V gene, CDR1 is SSHAT and CDR2 is FNYEAQ (reference sequence). Here the CDR3 DNA reads TGTGCTAGCAGCCCGAGGACAGGGAACCAAGAGACCCAGTACTTC. This encodes CASSPRTGNQETQYF.

V and J are TRBV5-1 and TRBJ1-2, with D possibly matching TRBD1 (6 bases). Germline V gene data show CDR1 as SGHRS and CDR2 as YFSETQ. The CDR3 has 15 amino acids. V lost 0 bases to trimming and J lost 5 bases, with 14 bases between them. In nucleotides, the CDR3 is TGCGCCAGCAGCTTGGGGACAGCGGGCCCTTATGGCTACACCTTC. This codes for CASSLGTAGPYGYTF.

In this sample, this clone turned up a few times. This chain links TRBV5-6 with TRBJ1-5, with a tentative D call TRBD1 (5 bases). V gave up 2 bases and J gave up 7 bases, with 7 bases separating them. In germline, CDR1 is SGHDT, CDR2 YYEEEE. The CDR3 length is 12 residues. The CDR3 sequence: CASSFQGQPQHF. The CDR3 bases are TGTGCCAGCAGCTTTCAGGGCCAGCCCCAGCATTTT.

This CDR3 reads CASSPRALGTEAFF. CDR3 bases: TGTGCCAGCTCACCCCGGGCCTTAGGGACTGAAGCTTTCTTT. This chain joins TRBV18 and TRBJ1-1; D is unclear. There are 14 residues in the CDR3. CDR1 is KGHSH and CDR2 is LQKENI in the germline V gene. V was pared by 3 bases and J by 5 bases, with 13 bases between.

The V call is TRBV19, the J call TRBJ1-1; possible D gene TRBD1, 5 bases. Deletions cut 7 bases from V and 7 bases from J, with 19 bases between. The CDR3 contains 14 residues. The germline CDR1 and CDR2 sequences are LNHDA and SQIVND (reference sequence). The DNA of the CDR3 is TGTGCCAGTATCCAGGGTCGGGTGCGGGGTGAAGCTTTCTTT. Amino acid sequence: CASIQGRVRGEAFF.

V and J are TRBV6-5 and TRBJ1-3, with no clear D. Germline CDR1 is MNHEY and CDR2 is SVGAGI. The V and J ends lost 7 bases and 2 bases respectively, with 15 bases between them. The CDR3 consists of 15 residues. CDR3 nucleotide sequence: TGTGCCAGCACCTACGAGGGTATGACTGGAAACACCATATATTTT. Amino acids: CASTYEGMTGNTIYF.